A single T cell receptor beta chain is shown here with its context. The data were obtained in a study of blood T cell repertoires in COVID-19. Profiling relied on immunoSEQ multiplex PCR, and the TCRdb table lists in-frame clones only, not all of them. The sample contains tens of thousands of clones, roughly 88% of which appear only once. This CDR3 is built from 14 residues. Unmatched junction bases numbered 3, after V lost 4 bases and J lost 2 bases. The germline V gene encodes CDR1 SQVTM and CDR2 ANQGSEA. The sequence came from a man aged 45-65 years with active COVID-19. Specimen: peripheral blood. V and J are TRBV29-1 and TRBJ1-3; 9 bases are shared with TRBD1. CDR3 nucleotides: TGCAGCGTTGCGGACAGGGGAACTGGAAACACCATATATTTT. Amino acids: CSVADRGTGNTIYF.